This T cell receptor (beta chain) was recorded in a study of shared clonotypes between healthy human individuals. Study context: The study enrolled a couple of women and three men aged 18 to 49.

Per germline, CDR1 SGHRS and CDR2 YFSETQ. CDR3 length equals 14 residues. V was pared by 0 bases and J by 4 bases, with 9 bases between. Replicate PCRs run on unsorted PBMC used about 300 ng DNA, which was around 30,000 T cell genomes. Sequencing on ten immunoSEQ deep assay plates was performed for unsorted PBMC DNA. TCRdb's copy holds only in-frame clones and misses some; the assay was immunoSEQ multiplex PCR. The sample records roughly 500,000 clones, 76% being singletons. A remark on this clone: What it binds is not known.

Study-wide results and caveats: There were few donors, and this limited the genetic and exposure-history diversity represented.

The V call is TRBV5-1, the J call TRBJ2-3; the D is unclear. The sequenced sample was PBMCs. The clonotype comes from a woman aged 40-49 years in good health. Some clones in this sample may be carry-over from other donors' samples. The CDR3 region has the DNA TGCGCCAGCAGCTTGGGGACGGCATCAGATACGCAGTATTTT. As protein: CASSLGTASDTQYF.